Below, 4 T cell receptor beta chains from the same sample are listed, as sequenced in a study of T cell responses to AZD1222 COVID-19 vaccine. This table comes from immunoSEQ multiplex PCR, and its TCRdb copy is limited to in-frame clones, with some not included. Listed are 150,000 or so clones; 2% to 2.5% falls within the top ten. Sequenced material: peripheral blood. The source of these receptors is an adult in good health.

V gene TRBV5-1 combines with J gene TRBJ1-4; 10 positions agree with TRBD1. Germline V gives CDR1 SGHRS, CDR2 YFSETQ. V trimming: 5 bases; J trimming: 6 bases; junction bases outside the gene matches: 7. The CDR3 covers 15 residues. CDR3 DNA sequence: TGCGCCAGCAGTCAAGCTGACAGGGGGCATGAAAAACTGTTTTTT. It translates to CASSQADRGHEKLFF.

This chain links TRBV5-5 with TRBJ1-3; D is perhaps TRBD1 (6 bases). CDR3 size: 15 residues. CDR1 is SGHKS and CDR2 is YYEKEE in the germline V gene (reference sequence). The V end was cut by 2 bases, the J end by 2 bases, with 11 bases between. CDR3 sequence (DNA): TGTGCCAGCAGCTTAGACAGGTCAACTGGAAACACCATATATTTT. Encoded protein: CASSLDRSTGNTIYF.

The rearrangement links TRBV5-6 to TRBJ2-7, with D maybe TRBD1 (5 bases). The CDR3 sequence is 12 residues long. Germline lookup yields CDR1 SGHDT and CDR2 YYEEEE. Trimming cost V 4 bases and J 6 bases, with 11 bases left between them. For the CDR3, the DNA is TGTGCCAGCAGCCCCGGACATCTCGAGCAGTACTTC. Translation: CASSPGHLEQYF.

CDR3 sequence (DNA): TGTGCCAGCAGCTTAGACAGGGGCTATGGCTACACCTTC. It codes for CASSLDRGYGYTF. This chain links TRBV7-8 with TRBJ1-2; 7 bases agree with TRBD1. J gave up 4 bases and V 1 base, and 0 bases lay outside the gene matches. Germline assignment: CDR1 SGHVS and CDR2 FQNEAQ. The CDR3 consists of 13 residues.